Each of the 30 T cell receptor beta chains below was sequenced from the same sample in a study of CD8+CD57+ T cells in acquired aplastic anemia. Genomic DNA provided the template from which TCR beta VDJ and CDR3 profiles were obtained. TCRdb recomputed calls from the reads with MiXCR, one row per CDR3 protein. This table has about 200,000 distinct CDR3 sequences, 30% to 40% appearing once. Sample: sorted CD4+, CD8+, or CD8+CD57+ T cells (not recorded which) from PBMCs. These receptors came from a human donor in good health, serving as a control.

Notes on this clonotype: As the CDR3 is not closed by the conserved phenylalanine or tryptophan, this likely results from a read error. The chain is built from TRBV12-3 or TRBV12-4 and TRBJ2-7, with 10 nucleotides matching TRBD1. The CDR3 covers 14 residues. V lost 6 bases to trimming and J lost 4 bases; unmatched junction nucleotides: 6. The CDR3 protein is CASSPGQGRYEQYL. The CDR3 DNA follows: TGTGCCAGCAGCCCGGGACAGGGGAGATACGAGCAGTACCTC.

This clonotype has a single count. The chain is built from TRBV9 and TRBJ2-1, with 9 bases aligning to TRBD1. This CDR3 comprises 16 residues. The germline V gene has CDR1 SGDLS and CDR2 YYNGEE. Unmatched junction bases numbered 1, after V lost 0 bases and J lost 0 bases. The CDR3 loop is CASSVGGQGSYNEQFF. The CDR3 bases are TGTGCCAGCAGCGTAGGGGGACAGGGCTCCTACAATGAGCAGTTCTTC.

J is TRBJ1-6 and V is TRBV11-1; D perhaps matches TRBD1 (6 bases). The CDR3 runs to 17 residues. V shed 5 bases and J shed 0 bases, with 14 bases lying between them. CDR1 is SGHAT, CDR2 FQDESV, per germline (reference sequence). The CDR3 sequence is CASSRDGQSSYNSPLHF. DNA for the CDR3: TGTGCCAGCAGCCGAGACGGACAGAGCTCCTATAATTCACCCCTCCACTTT.

The V gene is TRBV4-1, the J gene TRBJ1-1; 8 positions match TRBD1. This CDR3 is 16 amino acids long. Germline V lookup: CDR1 MGHRA, CDR2 YSYEKL. After removal of 1 base from V and 7 bases from J, the junction contained 11 bases not matched to a gene. CDR3 nucleotide sequence: TGCGCCAGCAGCCAAGCCAGACAGGGGCCGAGAGGTGAAGCTTTCTTT. It encodes CASSQARQGPRGEAFF.

This clonotype appeared a few times. This chain joins TRBV7-8 and TRBJ1-1; no firm D call. V was clipped by 5 bases and J by 5 bases, with 12 bases between them. CDR1 and CDR2 (germline): SGHVS, FQNEAQ. CDR3 length: 13 residues. The DNA for the CDR3 is TGTGCCAGCAGCCCCCAGCCGGGGACTGAAGCTTTCTTT. This translates into CASSPQPGTEAFF.

Comment on this clonotype: The junction differs from germline at one of its ends, possibly a read error. The J gene is TRBJ1-2, the V gene TRBV7-9; 8 positions agree with TRBD1. CDR3 size: 13 residues. In germline, CDR1 is SEHNR, CDR2 FQNEAQ (reference sequence). CDR3 in amino acids: CVSSLDRARDYTF. The DNA of the CDR3 is TGTGTCAGCAGCTTGGACAGGGCGAGAGACTACACCTTC.

The V and J genes are TRBV5-4 and TRBJ2-3; 10 positions match TRBD1. Unmatched junction bases numbered 3, after V lost 2 bases and J lost 3 bases. The CDR3 length is 15 residues. In germline, CDR1 is SGHNT, CDR2 YYREEE (reference sequence). The CDR3, as DNA: TGTGCCAGCAGCTTTGGACAGGGGGTTACAGATACGCAGTATTTT. It translates to CASSFGQGVTDTQYF.

This clonotype occurred many times. The chain has TRBV5-1 and TRBJ1-6; possibly TRBD1 for D (6 bases). The CDR3 has 15 residues. Germline V CDR1 and CDR2: SGHRS, YFSETQ. Trimming shortened V by 4 bases and J by 5 bases, and 13 bases separated the two germline ends. The CDR3 here is CASSPQQGDNSPLHF. The CDR3, as DNA: TGCGCCAGCAGCCCCCAACAGGGAGATAATTCACCCCTCCACTTT.

This clonotype was seen repeatedly, ten times or more. The chain links TRBV20-1 to TRBJ2-1, with D possibly matching TRBD2 (7 bases). Trimming removed 1 base at V and 6 bases at J, with 10 bases between. Germline CDR1 and CDR2: DFQATT and SNEGSKA (reference sequence). The CDR3 is 13 amino acids. DNA for the CDR3: TGCAGTGCTAGAGTCGGGGGGCGCAATGAGCAGTTCTTC. Its protein is CSARVGGRNEQFF.

Only a few counts were recorded for this clonotype. V gene TRBV4-1 combines with J gene TRBJ2-7; 8 bases are shared with TRBD2. The germline gives CDR1 MGHRA, CDR2 YSYEKL. Trimming at V came to 1 base and at J to 2 bases, leaving 4 bases not matched to a gene. The CDR3 length is 15 residues. The CDR3 here is CASSQAGGRTYEQYF. CDR3 DNA: TGCGCCAGCAGCCAAGCGGGGGGGCGGACCTACGAGCAGTACTTC.

This clonotype was counted at least ten times. The rearrangement links TRBV7-8 to TRBJ1-5, with TRBD1 matching over 8 bases. Germline V gene lookup returns CDR1 SGHVS and CDR2 FQNEAQ. V was pared by 5 bases and J by 0 bases, with 6 bases of the junction left unmatched. CDR3 length: 16 residues. The CDR3 here is CASSGWTGNSNQPQHF. DNA of the CDR3: TGTGCCAGCAGCGGATGGACAGGGAATAGCAATCAGCCCCAGCATTTT.

This clonotype was picked up many times. The chain recombines TRBV10-2 with TRBJ2-1; 10 bases fit TRBD1. The length of the CDR3 is 14 residues. CDR1 and CDR2 from the germline V gene are WSHSY and SAAADI. Trimming at V came to 6 bases and at J to 5 bases, leaving 4 bases not matched to a gene. DNA of the CDR3: TGCGCCAGCAGGGGGACAGGGGCGAACAATGAGCAGTTCTTC. It is translated as CASRGTGANNEQFF.

This rearrangement joins TRBV25-1 to TRBJ2-7, with no clear D. The V gene's germline CDR1 is MGHDK and CDR2 SYGVNS. The V end lost 4 bases, the J end lost 5 bases, and 12 bases lay between the germline ends. CDR3 size: 13 residues. CDR3: CASSGGLGNEQYF. CDR3 DNA sequence: TGTGCCAGCAGTGGAGGCCTCGGTAACGAGCAGTACTTC.

This clonotype came up many times. The V and J genes are TRBV10-2 and TRBJ2-7; the D gene is possibly TRBD2 (5 bases). Trimming left V 7 bases short and J 0 bases short, with 13 bases between. Germline CDR1 WSHSY, CDR2 SAAADI. This CDR3 has 14 amino acids. CDR3 DNA sequence: TGCGCCAGCAATCCCGGGATCAGCTCCTACGAGCAGTACTTC. It encodes CASNPGISSYEQYF.

This clonotype was detected only a few times. A much larger clone sits a single nucleotide away, making a read error possible. The CDR3 sequence: CASRAGEETEAFF. CDR3 DNA sequence: TGTGCCAGCAGAGCAGGAGAAGAGACTGAAGCTTTCTTT. The chain joins TRBV2 to TRBJ1-1; D is ambiguous. This CDR3 is 13 amino acids long. Germline-derived CDR1 and CDR2 are SNHLY and FYNNEI. Between the trimmed V and J ends, which lost 6 bases and 5 bases, there was a span of 13 bases.

The J gene is TRBJ1-1, the V gene TRBV29-1; D is uncertain. This CDR3 contains 12 residues. Deletions cut 0 bases from V and 8 bases from J, with 10 bases between. In germline, CDR1 is SQVTM, CDR2 ANQGSEA. The CDR3 sequence: CSVEEPRTEAFF. DNA of the CDR3: TGCAGCGTTGAAGAGCCAAGAACCGAAGCTTTCTTT.

This clonotype was seen at least ten times. This chain links TRBV25-1 with TRBJ2-5; maybe TRBD1 (6 bases). Trimming left V 6 bases short and J 4 bases short, with 9 bases between. Germline lookup yields CDR1 MGHDK and CDR2 SYGVNS. The CDR3 contains 12 residues. CDR3: CASSDRIETQYF. CDR3 DNA: TGTGCCAGCAGCGACAGGATAGAGACCCAGTACTTC.

This clonotype has a handful of counts. A read error is possible here, since a much larger clone lies one base away. This CDR3 is CASSSLEQGACSGYTF. The CDR3 region has the DNA TGCGCCAGCAGCTCCCTAGAACAGGGGGCGTGCAGTGGCTACACCTTC. The chain couples TRBV5-1 to TRBJ1-2, with 9 bases that match TRBD1. The CDR3 loop spans 16 amino acids. The germline CDR1 and CDR2 sequences are SGHRS and YFSETQ. V gave up 3 bases and J gave up 7 bases; unmatched junction bases: 13. The entire variable domain, with the rest obtained from reference TRBV5-1 and TRBJ1-2, is as follows: KAGVTQTPRYLIKTRGQQVTLSCSPISGHRSVSWYQQTPGQGLQFLFEYFSETQRNKGNFPGRFSGRQFSNSRSEMNVSTLELGDSALYLCASSSLEQGACSGYTFGSGTRLTVV.

In this sample, this clonotype turned up many times. The chain has TRBV20-1 and TRBJ1-6; D unresolved. Germline lookup yields CDR1 DFQATT and CDR2 SNEGSKA (reference sequence). V lost 1 base to trimming and J lost 7 bases, with 17 bases between them. The CDR3 is 16 residues long. CDR3 sequence: CSARVRWSTQNSPLHF. The DNA for the CDR3 is TGCAGTGCTAGAGTCCGATGGAGCACTCAAAATTCACCCCTCCACTTT.

This clonotype was observed a few times. The rearrangement joins TRBV15 to TRBJ1-1; possible D gene TRBD1, 6 bases. V gave up 3 bases and J gave up 5 bases, with 10 bases separating them. Germline V gene data show CDR1 as LNHNV and CDR2 as YYDKDF (reference sequence). This CDR3 region has 13 residues. CDR3: CATSSKGGTEAFF. CDR3 DNA: TGTGCCACCAGCAGCAAAGGGGGAACTGAAGCTTTCTTT.

This clonotype came up many times. This chain uses TRBV20-1 with TRBJ2-1; 7 positions agree with TRBD2. CDR1 is DFQATT, CDR2 SNEGSKA, per germline (reference sequence). There are 17 residues in the CDR3. The junction had 14 bases not matched to a gene; V was cut back by 0 bases and J by 6 bases. CDR3 protein: CSARDRLGLAAINEQFF. In DNA form, the CDR3 reads TGCAGTGCTAGAGATCGGCTCGGGCTAGCGGCGATCAATGAGCAGTTCTTC.

Details on this clonotype: At one boundary the junction diverges from the germline segment, which might be a read error. V is TRBV7-8 and J is TRBJ2-7; possibly TRBD2 for D (5 bases). The CDR3 consists of 15 residues. The germline V gene encodes CDR1 SGHVS and CDR2 FQNEAQ. Here the CDR3 reads CASSLKRGSVYEQYF. In nucleotides, the CDR3 is TGTGCCAGCAGCTTAAAACGGGGAAGTGTCTACGAGCAATACTTC.

This clonotype was found once. A much larger clone sits a single nucleotide away, making a read error possible. The CDR3 DNA sequence: TGTGCCAGCAGCCCCCGACGGATCTCTGGGGCCAACGTCCTGACTTTC. Translating gives CASSPRRISGANVLTF. The chain couples TRBV11-2 to TRBJ2-6; D gene uncertain. This CDR3 region has 16 residues. Germline V gene lookup returns CDR1 SGHAT and CDR2 FQNNGV. Trimming took 5 bases from V and 0 from J, leaving 11 bases between them.

This clonotype was seen ten or more times. J is TRBJ2-5 and V is TRBV4-1; the D is unclear. CDR1 is MGHRA, CDR2 YSYEKL, per germline. Between the trimmed V and J ends, which lost 4 bases and 5 bases, there was a span of 11 bases. This CDR3 is 13 amino acids long. Here the CDR3 reads CASSLSLVETQYF. In nucleotides, the CDR3 is TGCGCCAGCAGCCTCTCCTTAGTTGAGACCCAGTACTTC.

This sequence joins TRBV10-3 and TRBJ2-7; 11 bases are shared with TRBD2. The CDR3 consists of 13 residues. CDR1 is ENHRY and CDR2 is SYGVKD in the germline V gene. With 5 bases clipped from V and 7 bases from J, the junction kept 4 bases outside the gene matches. In DNA form, the CDR3 reads TGTGCCATCAGTCCGGGACTAGCGGCGGAGCAGTACTTC. This gives the protein CAISPGLAAEQYF.

About this clonotype itself: One end of the junction is discordant with germline, which a read error may explain. This rearrangement joins TRBV7-3 to TRBJ1-1, with 11 bases aligning to TRBD1. This CDR3 comprises 14 residues. From germline, CDR1 is SGHTA and CDR2 FQGTGA. The CDR3 sequence: CPSSLGQGVTEAFF. DNA for the CDR3: TGTCCCAGCAGCTTGGGACAGGGGGTTACTGAAGCTTTCTTT.

The chain joins TRBV30 to TRBJ2-7, with unresolved D. Germline V CDR1 and CDR2: GTSNPN, SVGIG (reference sequence). Trimming shortened V by 4 bases and J by 0 bases, and 10 bases separated the two germline ends. The CDR3 spans 13 residues. As DNA, the CDR3 is TGTGCCTGGAACGTAGTCAACTCCTACGAGCAGTACTTC. This gives the protein CAWNVVNSYEQYF. Full variable domain (rest looked up from reference TRBV30 and TRBJ2-7): SQTIHQWPATLVQPVGSPLSLECTVEGTSNPNLYWYRQAAGRGLQLLFYSVGIGQISSEVPQNLSASRPQDRQFILSSKKLLLSDSGFYLCAWNVVNSYEQYFGPGTRLTVT.

Points on this clonotype: This clone may be a read error of a much larger clone one base away. The CDR3 nucleotides are TGTGCCGGCAGCTTAGGCAGGGGGCTTTTCTACGAGCAGTACTTC. The encoded protein is CAGSLGRGLFYEQYF. The gene calls are TRBV7-2 and TRBJ2-7, with 8 bases fitting TRBD1. From germline, CDR1 is SGHTA and CDR2 FQGNSA. There are 15 residues in the CDR3.

The table lists this clonotype with a few counts. This chain connects TRBV5-1 to TRBJ2-5, with 7 bases aligning to TRBD1. V gave up 4 bases and J gave up 0 bases; unmatched junction bases: 9. CDR3 length equals 16 residues. Germline lookup yields CDR1 SGHRS and CDR2 YFSETQ. CDR3 amino acids: CASSPKGDSHQETQYF. The CDR3 region has the DNA TGCGCCAGCAGCCCCAAAGGGGACAGCCACCAAGAGACCCAGTACTTC.

For this clonotype: It may be a read error: a sequence one base away is much more abundant. Given the absence of the conserved phenylalanine or tryptophan at the CDR3 end, a read error is likely. The chain recombines TRBV10-3 with TRBJ1-2, with TRBD1 matching 11 bases. The CDR3 extends over 17 amino acids. The germline V gene encodes CDR1 ENHRY and CDR2 SYGVKD. This CDR3 reads CASSGGPGQGANYGYTS. CDR3 coding DNA: TGTGCCAGCAGTGGCGGACCGGGACAGGGGGCTAACTATGGCTACACCTCC.